The source of this TCR beta chain is a study of blood T cells in healthy people across ages. Through a sample-barcoded 5' primer and a J-beta primer mix, a second PCR was run for roughly 6 to 11 cycles. Each CDR3 protein is one row after TCRdb ran MiXCR on the 5' RACE reads. The sample consists of about 700,000 distinct CDR3 sequences, about a third of them appearing once. Isolation recovered at least 6.5 million PBMCs from every sample. This CDR3 has 14 residues. V lost 0 bases, J lost 11 bases, and 7 bases stayed unmatched. Per the germline V gene, CDR1 is SGHTA and CDR2 is FQGTGA. This clonotype appeared many times. A much larger clone sits a single nucleotide away, making a read error possible.

The chain links TRBV7-3 to TRBJ2-5; 9 bases map to TRBD1. The sequence was collected from a woman aged 80 or over in good health. Material for sequencing was blood. The DNA for the CDR3 is TGTGCCAGCAGCTTAACGGGACAGGGTCATGAGCAGTACTTC. The encoded protein is CASSLTGQGHEQYF.